These 20 T cell receptor beta chains came from one sample sequenced in a study of blood T cell repertoires in COVID-19. Some clones are missing from TCRdb's copy, which holds only in-frame ones; the method was immunoSEQ multiplex PCR. The repertoire holds about 400,000 clones, with 88% as singletons. Sequencing used PBMCs or T cells enriched from blood (not recorded which). Receptor source: a middle-aged woman with acute COVID-19.

The gene calls are TRBV3-1 (or the pseudogene TRBV3-2) and TRBJ2-7, with D perhaps TRBD1 (7 bases). Looked up from germline, CDR1 is LGHDT and CDR2 is YNNKEL (reference sequence). V was cut by 0 bases and J by 4 bases, with 16 bases left in between. The CDR3 has 16 amino acids. CDR3 DNA sequence: TGTGCCAGCAGCCAAGATGGAGGGGGCCCGCGTTACGAGCAGTACTTC. Residues: CASSQDGGGPRYEQYF.

The chain uses TRBV9 and TRBJ2-2, with 11 bases fitting TRBD2. CDR1 is SGDLS, CDR2 YYNGEE, per germline. Germline trimming cut 4 bases from V and 7 bases from J; bases unmatched to any gene: 12. CDR3 length equals 17 residues. CDR3 sequence reads: CASSPRALAGGGGELFF. The CDR3 nucleotides read TGTGCCAGCAGCCCCCGAGCCCTAGCGGGGGGAGGCGGGGAGCTGTTTTTT.

The CDR3 sequence: CASSDRGLDTGELFF. CDR3 in DNA: TGTGCCAGCAGCGACAGGGGGCTCGACACCGGGGAGCTGTTTTTT. This chain links TRBV21-1 with TRBJ2-2; the D call of TRBD1 is as the table states it, not checked on the DNA. TRBV21-1 is listed as a pseudogene. CDR3 length: 15 amino acids.

The chain carries TRBV30 and TRBJ1-1; maybe TRBD1 (5 bases). V was shortened by 3 bases and J by 1 base, with 21 bases between the two germline ends. Germline V gene lookup returns CDR1 GTSNPN and CDR2 SVGIG (reference sequence). The CDR3 consists of 17 residues. CDR3 residues: CAWSDPSRRGSNTEAFF. In DNA form, the CDR3 reads TGTGCCTGGAGCGACCCAAGCCGACGGGGGTCGAACACTGAAGCTTTCTTT.

CDR3 in amino acids: CASSISGTNEKLFF. CDR3 in DNA: TGTGCCAGTAGTATTTCGGGTACTAATGAAAAACTGTTTTTT. This chain uses TRBV19 with TRBJ1-4; no firm D call. Trimming pared 3 bases from V and 2 bases from J, leaving 7 bases between. CDR3 size: 14 residues. Germline CDR1 reads LNHDA; CDR2 reads SQIVND (reference sequence).

This chain uses TRBV5-1 with TRBJ1-1; D is perhaps TRBD1 (5 bases). This CDR3 comprises 14 residues. CDR1 is SGHRS, CDR2 YFSETQ, per germline. V was shortened by 0 bases and J by 8 bases, with 14 bases between the two germline ends. In DNA, the CDR3 is TGCGCCAGCAGCTTGGAATTGGGGACTATGGAAGCTTTCTTT. Its protein is CASSLELGTMEAFF.

This clone has a handful of counts. This specimen includes other DNA sequences encoding the same CDR3. The chain combines TRBV5-1 with TRBJ1-6, with TRBD1 matching over 9 bases. V lost 4 bases and J lost 8; bases outside the gene matches: 4. Per the germline V gene, CDR1 is SGHRS and CDR2 is YFSETQ. The CDR3 consists of 14 residues. The CDR3 region is CASSPGQGDSPLHF. The CDR3 DNA reads as TGCGCCAGCAGCCCGGGACAGGGCGATTCACCCCTCCACTTT.

The chain couples TRBV4-2 to TRBJ2-1, with D possibly matching TRBD2 (7 bases). The CDR3 loop spans 16 amino acids. Deletions cut 0 bases from V and 5 bases from J, with 14 bases between. Germline CDR1 and CDR2: LGHNA and YNFKEQ. The CDR3 sequence: CASSQDKGGGNNEQFF. The CDR3 region has the DNA TGTGCCAGCAGCCAAGATAAGGGGGGGGGCAACAATGAGCAGTTCTTC.

The chain couples TRBV6-1 to TRBJ2-7; TRBD1 is a possible D gene (5 bases). Germline V gene sequence: CDR1 MNHNS, CDR2 SASEGT. Trimming left V 2 bases short and J 5 bases short, with 13 bases between. This CDR3 spans 14 amino acids. In DNA form, the CDR3 reads TGTGCCAGCAGTGAATATGGGGCCCCCGACGAGCAGTACTTC. Its protein product is CASSEYGAPDEQYF.

This chain links TRBV27 with TRBJ2-6; D is possibly TRBD1 (6 bases). Trimming removed 2 bases at V and 3 bases at J, with 14 bases between. This CDR3 region has 17 residues. Germline-derived CDR1 and CDR2 are MNHEY and SMNVEV (reference sequence). The DNA of the CDR3 is TGTGCCAGCAGTTTACAGGGGATGCCGAATGGGGCCAACGTCCTGACTTTC. This codes for CASSLQGMPNGANVLTF.

The V gene is TRBV2, the J gene TRBJ1-2; 8 bases are shared with TRBD1. Germline assignment: CDR1 SNHLY and CDR2 FYNNEI. Trimming took 7 bases from V and 4 from J; bases not matched to a gene: 17. The CDR3 sequence is 17 residues long. CDR3 DNA sequence: TGTGCCAGCAACCCTGACAGGGGTCCATACGGGTTCTATGGCTACACCTTC. Translation gives CASNPDRGPYGFYGYTF.

This chain links TRBV27 with TRBJ1-5; D unresolved. There are 13 residues in the CDR3. The germline V and J ends were trimmed by 2 bases and 5 bases, with 7 bases remaining between them. Looked up from germline, CDR1 is MNHEY and CDR2 is SMNVEV (reference sequence). The CDR3: CASSLIQDQPQHF. CDR3 nucleotides: TGTGCCAGCAGTTTAATTCAGGATCAGCCCCAGCATTTT.

The chain recombines TRBV3-1 (or the pseudogene TRBV3-2) with TRBJ1-3, with 7 positions matching TRBD1. This CDR3 comprises 16 residues. CDR1 is LGHDT and CDR2 is YNNKEL in the germline V gene (reference sequence). V lost 1 base and J lost 0; bases outside the gene matches: 3. The CDR3 sequence is CASSQGGQASGNTIYF. CDR3 DNA sequence: TGTGCCAGCAGCCAAGGAGGACAGGCCTCTGGAAACACCATATATTTT.

The J gene is TRBJ2-7, the V gene TRBV6-5; D is uncertain. Germline assignment: CDR1 MNHEY and CDR2 SVGAGI. The CDR3 covers 12 residues. The V gene lost 10 bases and the J gene lost 0 bases, with 10 bases spanning the gap. The CDR3 loop reads CATRPSSYEQYF. CDR3 sequence (DNA): TGTGCCACCAGACCGAGCTCCTACGAGCAGTACTTC.

The gene calls are TRBV21-1 and TRBJ2-7; the table's D call of TRBD2 was not tested on the DNA. TRBV21-1 is a pseudogene. CDR3 length: 15 amino acids. The CDR3 coding sequence is TGTGCCCAAAAAGGCGAGCGGGGGCCTTCCTACGAGCAGTACTTC. Translation gives CAQKGERGPSYEQYF.

CDR3 sequence: CASSSSWTGNYGYTF. The CDR3, as DNA: TGTGCCAGCAGTTCGTCGTGGACAGGGAATTATGGCTACACCTTC. The J gene is TRBJ1-2, the V gene TRBV28, with 8 bases aligning to TRBD1. The V segment lost 4 bases and the J segment 5 bases; nucleotides outside the gene matches: 9. Looked up from germline, CDR1 is MDHEN and CDR2 is SYDVKM. The CDR3 contains 15 residues.

Ten or more counts support this clone. The chain links TRBV27 to TRBJ2-2; D might be TRBD1 (6 bases). CDR1 and CDR2 (germline): MNHEY, SMNVEV (reference sequence). This CDR3 comprises 13 residues. The V end lost 8 bases, the J end lost 1 base, and 8 bases lay between the germline ends. For the CDR3, the DNA is TGTGCCAGCGCACAGGGGAACACCGGGGAGCTGTTTTTT. This codes for CASAQGNTGELFF.

Only one count was recorded for this clone. The gene calls are TRBV27 and TRBJ1-5, with D uncertain. This CDR3 has 14 amino acids. From germline, CDR1 is MNHEY and CDR2 SMNVEV (reference sequence). The V and J ends lost 5 bases and 2 bases respectively, with 10 bases between them. CDR3 nucleotide sequence: TGTGCCAGCAGTCTCATGGAGGGCAATCAGCCCCAGCATTTT. Translation gives CASSLMEGNQPQHF.

The CDR3 sequence: CAWTDRGNSPLHF. Written as DNA, the CDR3 is TGTGCCTGGACGGACAGGGGTAATTCACCCCTCCACTTT. The chain is built from TRBV30 and TRBJ1-6; TRBD1 matches at 9 bases. Germline V lookup: CDR1 GTSNPN, CDR2 SVGIG (reference sequence). Trimming took 4 bases from V and 6 from J; bases not matched to a gene: 1. This CDR3 comprises 13 residues.

V is TRBV18 and J is TRBJ1-2, with 7 bases identical to TRBD1. Germline CDR1 and CDR2: KGHSH and LQKENI. Trimming took 5 bases from V and 1 from J; bases not matched to a gene: 4. This CDR3 contains 14 residues. The CDR3 spells CASSVTGDNYGYTF. For the CDR3, the DNA is TGTGCCAGCTCAGTAACAGGGGATAACTATGGCTACACCTTC.